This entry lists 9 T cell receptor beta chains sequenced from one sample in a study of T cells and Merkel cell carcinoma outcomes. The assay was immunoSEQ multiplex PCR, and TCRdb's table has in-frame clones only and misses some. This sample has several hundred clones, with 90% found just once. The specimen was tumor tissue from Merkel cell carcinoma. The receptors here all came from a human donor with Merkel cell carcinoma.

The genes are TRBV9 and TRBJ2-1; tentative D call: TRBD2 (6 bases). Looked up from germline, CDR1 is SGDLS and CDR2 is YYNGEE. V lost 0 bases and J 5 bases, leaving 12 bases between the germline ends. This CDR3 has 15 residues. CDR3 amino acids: CASSVGEVLDNEQFF. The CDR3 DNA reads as TGTGCCAGCAGCGTAGGGGAGGTCTTGGACAATGAGCAGTTCTTC.

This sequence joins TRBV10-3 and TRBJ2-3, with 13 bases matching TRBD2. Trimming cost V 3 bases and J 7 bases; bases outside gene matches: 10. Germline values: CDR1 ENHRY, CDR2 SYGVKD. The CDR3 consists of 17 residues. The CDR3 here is CAISETSGRAGANTQYF. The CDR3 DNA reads TGTGCCATCAGTGAAACTAGCGGGAGGGCTGGGGCAAATACGCAGTATTTT.

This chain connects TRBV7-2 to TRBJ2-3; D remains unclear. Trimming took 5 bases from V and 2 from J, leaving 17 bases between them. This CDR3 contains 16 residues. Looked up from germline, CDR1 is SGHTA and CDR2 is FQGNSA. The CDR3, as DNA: TGTGCCAGCAGCCTTCAGCCCAGTGACTTCACAGATACGCAGTATTTT. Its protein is CASSLQPSDFTDTQYF.

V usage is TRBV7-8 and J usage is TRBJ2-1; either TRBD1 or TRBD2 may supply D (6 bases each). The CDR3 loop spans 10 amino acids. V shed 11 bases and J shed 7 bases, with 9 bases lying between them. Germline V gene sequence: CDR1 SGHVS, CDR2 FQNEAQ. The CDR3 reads CAWGANEQFF. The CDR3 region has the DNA TGTGCCTGGGGGGCTAATGAGCAGTTCTTC.

CDR3 nucleotides: TGTGCCAGCACCTTACTCGGGAGTGAAGCTTTCTTT. It codes for CASTLLGSEAFF. The rearrangement joins TRBV6-1 to TRBJ1-1, with D unclear. This CDR3 has 12 residues. V dropped 7 bases and J dropped 7 bases, with 13 bases sitting between them. Germline CDR1 and CDR2: MNHNS and SASEGT.

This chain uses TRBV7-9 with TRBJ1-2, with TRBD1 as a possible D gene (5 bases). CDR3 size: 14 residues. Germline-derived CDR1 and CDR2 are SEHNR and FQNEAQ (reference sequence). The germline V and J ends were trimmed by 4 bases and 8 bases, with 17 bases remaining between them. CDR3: CASSSSGTATGYTF. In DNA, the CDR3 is TGTGCCAGCAGCTCAAGCGGGACCGCTACCGGCTACACCTTC.

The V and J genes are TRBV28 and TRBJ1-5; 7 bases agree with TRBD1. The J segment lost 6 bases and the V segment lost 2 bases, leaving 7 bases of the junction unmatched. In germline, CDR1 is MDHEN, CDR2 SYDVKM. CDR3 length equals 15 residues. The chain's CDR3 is CASSLGTAGGQPQHF. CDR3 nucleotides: TGTGCCAGCAGTTTAGGGACAGCAGGGGGTCAGCCCCAGCATTTT. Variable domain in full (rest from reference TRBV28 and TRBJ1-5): DVKVTQSSRYLVKRTGEKVFLECVQDMDHENMFWYRQDPGLGLRLIYFSYDVKMKEKGDIPEGYSVSREKKERFSLILESASTNQTSMYLCASSLGTAGGQPQHFGDGTRLSIL.

The CDR3: CASSLQLAGDNEQFF. CDR3 DNA: TGTGCCAGCAGTTTACAGCTAGCGGGAGACAATGAGCAGTTCTTC. The chain combines TRBV6-5 with TRBJ2-1; TRBD2 agrees at 10 bases. V dropped 4 bases and J dropped 5; count of bases not matched to a gene: 5. The CDR3 has 15 amino acids. Germline V gene lookup returns CDR1 MNHEY and CDR2 SVGAGI.

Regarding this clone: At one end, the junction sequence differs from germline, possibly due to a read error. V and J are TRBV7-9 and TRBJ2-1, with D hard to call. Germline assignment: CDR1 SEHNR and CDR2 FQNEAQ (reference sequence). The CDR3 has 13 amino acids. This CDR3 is CASSPELGNKQFF. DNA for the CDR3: TGTGCCAGCAGCCCGGAGTTAGGCAATAAGCAGTTCTTC.